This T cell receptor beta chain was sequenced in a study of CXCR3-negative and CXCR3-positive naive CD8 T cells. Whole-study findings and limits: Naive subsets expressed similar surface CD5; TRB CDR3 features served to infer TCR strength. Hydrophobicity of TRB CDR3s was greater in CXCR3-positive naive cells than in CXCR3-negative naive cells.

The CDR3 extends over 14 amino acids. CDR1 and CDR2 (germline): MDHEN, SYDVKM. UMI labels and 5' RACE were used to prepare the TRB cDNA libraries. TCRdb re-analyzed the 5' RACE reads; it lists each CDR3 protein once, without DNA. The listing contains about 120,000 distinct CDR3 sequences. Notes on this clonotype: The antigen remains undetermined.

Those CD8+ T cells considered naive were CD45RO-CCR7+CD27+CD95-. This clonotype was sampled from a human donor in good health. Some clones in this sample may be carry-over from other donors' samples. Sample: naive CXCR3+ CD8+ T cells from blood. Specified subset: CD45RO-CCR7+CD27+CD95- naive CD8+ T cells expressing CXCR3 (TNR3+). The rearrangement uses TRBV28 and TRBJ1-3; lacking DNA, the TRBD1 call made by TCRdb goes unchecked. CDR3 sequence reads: CASSAGVSGNTIYF.